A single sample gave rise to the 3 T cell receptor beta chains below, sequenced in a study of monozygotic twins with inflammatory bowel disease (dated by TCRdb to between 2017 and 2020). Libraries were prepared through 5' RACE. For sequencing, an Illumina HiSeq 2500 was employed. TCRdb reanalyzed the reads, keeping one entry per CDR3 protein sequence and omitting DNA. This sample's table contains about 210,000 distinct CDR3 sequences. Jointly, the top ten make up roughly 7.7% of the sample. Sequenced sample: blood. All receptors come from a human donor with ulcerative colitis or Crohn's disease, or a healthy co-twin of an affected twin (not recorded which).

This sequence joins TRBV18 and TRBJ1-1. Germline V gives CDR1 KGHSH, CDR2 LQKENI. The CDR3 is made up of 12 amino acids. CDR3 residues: CASSPYNTEAFF.

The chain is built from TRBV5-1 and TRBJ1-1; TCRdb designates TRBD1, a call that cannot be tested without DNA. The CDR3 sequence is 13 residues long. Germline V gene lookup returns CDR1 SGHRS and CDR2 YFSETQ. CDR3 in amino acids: CASSLLGTLEAFF.

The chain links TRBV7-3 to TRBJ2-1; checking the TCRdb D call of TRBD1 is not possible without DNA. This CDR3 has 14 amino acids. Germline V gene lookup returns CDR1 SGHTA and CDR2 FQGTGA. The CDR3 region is CASSSGQGLGEQFF.